This T cell receptor (beta chain) was obtained from a study of blood T cell repertoires in COVID-19. Study context: Sites across the United States, Italy and Spain contributed samples from acute and convalescent COVID-19. T cells, B-cell-depleted T cells, or PBMCs supplied cDNA or gDNA.

CDR1 MRHNA and CDR2 SNTAGT come from the germline V gene. V was clipped by 6 bases and J by 7 bases; unmatched bases: 5. The CDR3 is made up of 13 amino acids. Profiling relied on immunoSEQ multiplex PCR, and the TCRdb table lists in-frame clones only, not all of them. This sample has about 64,000 clones, with roughly 93% found just once. This TCR was recovered from a human donor in a cohort sampled during active COVID-19. Sequencing was done on a sample of peripheral blood. V usage is TRBV6-4 and J usage is TRBJ2-2; 7 nucleotides align to TRBD2. The CDR3 sequence is CASSGLVNGELFF. CDR3 in DNA: TGTGCCAGCAGCGGACTAGTAAACGGGGAGCTGTTTTTT.